The subject of this entry is one T cell receptor beta chain. Its antigen remains unidentified. No much larger clone is present one base from it, and per-base qualities are unavailable. The CDR3 covers 16 residues, taking in both the cysteine and the phenylalanine. Only the CDR3 portion is preserved as DNA: 48 bases, with reading frame beginning at the first base. CDR1 and CDR2 were assigned from the germline V gene as MGHDK and SYGVNS. Here V drops 3 bases and J drops 4 bases, and the junction holds 9 bases not matched to any gene. Receptors were amplified or captured by the immunoSEQ multiplex PCR assay. As for the original processing: To diagnose cytomegalovirus status from the catalog of TCR beta chain sequences, a statistical classification framework was built. The clones in this table, taken by TCRdb from immuneACCESS, are in-frame only. Not every clone is retained; where verified, under half of the shortfall comes from an unresolved V gene, and the cause of the rest is unknown. V and J calls and clone size are given by that table; D and trimming were obtained from the DNA. This sample comprises about 160,000 clones, around 96% of them detected only once. Clones ranked in the top ten supply around 0.9% of the sample.

The sample belongs to a study of cytomegalovirus exposure and HLA in healthy donors (dated by TCRdb to 2017 to 2019). As for the study more broadly: A later analysis indicated that the roughly 120 validation repertoires were generated on the platform also employed for the 600 to 750 repertoires of the first cohort. The aim of the study was to test whether cataloging public T cell receptors could identify signatures of past pathogen exposure. Besides the first cohort of hundreds of subjects, a separate validation cohort made up of over 95 different subjects was used. To predict cytomegalovirus infection status, the study combined high-throughput TCR immunosequencing, statistical association of individual TCRs with disease status, and machine learning.

Study-level results and caveats: It was suggested by the authors that the approach could potentially be generalized to other disease states and immunological phenotypes. In vitro tests confirmed that three of the cytomegalovirus-associated TCR beta chains recognize cytomegalovirus antigens. A later analysis lacked HLA typing for the validation cohort, so it scored co-occurrence in that cohort across all 120 or so repertoires. The classifier was reported to diagnose cytomegalovirus status with high specificity and sensitivity in both the original cohort and the validation cohort. A later analysis found that TCRs clustered in the first cohort also tended to co-occur in the 120 or so validation repertoires, with 94% of cluster scores above 0. Across donors, most TCR sequences were observed very rarely, whereas some public TCRs were present in many individuals. The study gave a list of roughly 150 TCR beta chains associated with cytomegalovirus.

Donors formed part of the validation cohort, which comprised 120 or so subjects and was distinct from the first cohort of under 850 subjects. The chain is made from TRBV25-1 and TRBJ2-5; 9 bases in between match TRBD1. The sequencing sample was made of PBMCs. This TCR derives from a woman under 30 in good health and CMV-seronegative. The CDR3 region reads CASSDQTGGWSETQYF. The nucleotide sequence reads as follows: TGTGCCAGCAGTGACCAGACAGGGGGTTGGTCAGAGACCCAGTACTTC.